This T cell receptor (beta chain) was identified in a study of human T cells and chemical hapten exposure (dated by TCRdb to the early 2020s). General notes on the study: For sensitization, 2% DPC in acetone was applied to a 2 cm by 2 cm area of upper inner arm skin. Throughout the study period of around 24 weeks, patients also received therapeutic DPC doses to the scalp every week. Patch testing was performed on the upper back with Finn chambers containing 0.01% DPC, and the patch tests were scored after 6 days according to International Contact Dermatitis Research Group standards. The patient cohort, mostly female, included alopecia areata with under or over 50% scalp involvement, alopecia totalis and alopecia universalis. Libraries were pooled for sequencing, and per-sample TCR yields varied mainly because of small differences in library volumes within the pool. Peripheral blood TCR repertoire changes were tracked in vivo in alopecia patients during primary and secondary sensitization to the hapten diphenylcyclopropenone (DPC). Blood samples were taken from patients before sensitization (week 0) and at 2, 6 and about 24 weeks after DPC sensitization. Twenty-nine alopecia patients provided blood for TCR sequencing at one to four time points (pre-sensitization, 2, 6 and 24 weeks). Study-wide conclusions, independent of this receptor: Expanded TCRs formed significantly more large CDR3 similarity clusters than pre-sensitization or healthy control sets, consistent with antigen-driven responses. DPC sensitization did not change how many TCRs were above 1 in 1000 frequency, and no evidence was found of alterations in global repertoire structure. Because all patients had alopecia, a presumed autoimmune disease, the immune response of the patients might differ from that of healthy individuals. Repeated subsampling changed both the strength of the expansion versus patch-test correlation and the threshold at which that correlation became significant. The number of PT1 expanded TCRs positively correlated with patch test score, significant at thresholds 8, 16 and 32 but not 4.

The time point label of this sample denotes: patch test 3, about 24 weeks after DPC sensitization. The treatment or condition label, as the study defines it: therapeutic diphenylcyclopropenone sensitization with weekly scalp DPC. At each patch-test visit, blood was drawn before the patch test was applied. To be eligible, patients had to be aged 18 to 70, diagnosed with alopecia and judged suitable for DPC therapy, while pregnant patients were excluded. Unfractionated whole blood was collected in Tempus Blood RNA tubes, and total RNA was extracted from that blood. Receptor amplification or capture employed RACE. Sequencing took place on a NextSeq 500. Library preparation attached unique molecular identifiers to individual cDNA molecules for quantitative, reproducible TCR counting. Each blood RNA sample was used to sequence both TCR alpha and TCR beta chains. The authors processed their data as follows. Samples had a median of roughly 91,000 TCRs, with a range from about 23,224 to 690,600. V, J and CDR3 annotation of the TCR reads was performed with the Decombinator software suite. For the PS versus PT1 abundance plots, all samples were subsampled to the same number of TCRs (28,000). TCRs were defined as expanded if absent before sensitization and observed at least eight times at the 2-week time point. The public sequencing data were trimmed at Q25 with fastp and processed into clonotypes with MiXCR by TCRdb, which kept only in-frame beta chains. CDR3 protein duplicates are merged, each entry listing the most common genes and DNA. TCRdb, rather than the study authors, made the V and J calls. The sample table lists 55,000 to 75,000 distinct CDR3 sequences, over 10% of them with a count of one. The ten biggest clones cover 2% to 3% of the sample.

This clonotype was detected a few times. There is no known antigen for this receptor. No much larger clonotype is one base removed from it; base qualities were not supplied. Based on the germline V gene (reference sequence), the CDR1 and CDR2 sequences are MNHEY and SMNVEV. Ends trimmed: V by 3 bases, J by 5 bases; bases unmatched to a gene: 4. From the cysteine up to the phenylalanine, the CDR3 has a length of 13 residues. The DNA shown is the 39-base CDR3, in frame from base 1. The receptor was isolated from a man aged 30-40 years with alopecia areata. Some clones in this sample may be carry-over from other donors' samples. Here the chain combines TRBV27 and TRBJ2-7, and 7 junction bases match TRBD2. Sequenced material: whole blood, taken in connection with sensitization to the hapten diphenylcyclopropenone (DPC). The bases are TGTGCCAGCAGTTTTAGGGAGGGAGACGAGCAGTACTTC. Its product reads: CASSFREGDEQYF.